This TCR beta chain was profiled in a study of T-cell memory formation after mild COVID-19. Whole-study findings and limits: In pre-infection memory, a portion of responding clones appeared, which suggested that cross-reactive memory joined.

CDR1 SEHNR and CDR2 FQNEAQ come from the germline V gene (reference sequence). Trimming left V 0 bases short and J 2 bases short, with 8 bases between. CDR3 size: 15 residues. From 5'RACE with constant-segment primers came TCR alpha and TCR beta cDNA libraries that carried sample barcodes and UMIs. MiXCR, applied by TCRdb to the 5' RACE reads, yields one record per CDR3 protein. This sample carries 300,000 to 350,000 distinct CDR3 sequences, 14% of them seen once, and the ten largest clones take 20% to 25%. This clonotype was seen ten or more times. The antigen is unknown. This sequence was found in a man aged 18 to 29 who had mild COVID-19 (a few samples of this study predate the infection). Cell type and time point are not known. The sequenced sample was PBMCs or a T cell subset sorted from them (not recorded which). The chain carries TRBV7-9 and TRBJ2-1; possibly TRBD2 for D (5 bases). The CDR3 DNA sequence: TGTGCCAGCAGCTTAGCCCGGGGTGCCTACAATGAGCAGTTCTTC. Translating it yields CASSLARGAYNEQFF. Complete variable domain (other parts from reference TRBV7-9 and TRBJ2-1): DTGVSQNPRHKITKRGQNVTFRCDPISEHNRLYWYRQTLGQGPEFLTYFQNEAQLEKSRLLSDRFSAERPKGSFSTLEIQRTEQGDSAMYLCASSLARGAYNEQFFGPGTRLTVL.